The clone carrying this T cell receptor beta chain was seen a few times. Its target is unknown. The data belong to a study of T cell repertoires in cytomegalovirus infection. Study details: Indicated by public TCR beta signatures were CMV infection and matching HLA type. Study results and limitations: Ex vivo, HLA-C-restricted CMV-specific TCR beta clonotypes prevailed over the rest of the response.

CDR3 length equals 13 residues. V was trimmed by 0 bases and J by 10 bases, leaving 10 bases between them. The germline gives CDR1 LNHNV, CDR2 YYDKDF (reference sequence). TCRdb re-called the reads through MiXCR, storing one row per CDR3 protein. The profile shows about 130,000 distinct CDR3 sequences, 7.5% to 9% of them singletons. The specimen sequenced was PBMCs. This receptor was identified in a human donor in good health (CMV status not recorded). Some clones in this sample may be carry-over from other donors' samples. This chain links TRBV15 with TRBJ2-1; D is perhaps TRBD1 (6 bases). CDR3: CATSRDGGREQFF. CDR3 DNA: TGTGCCACCAGCAGAGATGGGGGCAGGGAGCAGTTCTTC. Looking up the rest from reference TRBV15 and TRBJ2-1 gives the full variable domain: DAMVIQNPRYQVTQFGKPVTLSCSQTLNHNVMYWYQQKSSQAPKLLFHYYDKDFNNEADTPDNFQSRRPNTSFCFLDIRSPGLGDTAMYLCATSRDGGREQFFGPGTRLTVL.